These T cell receptor beta chains were read from a single sample in a study of breast tumors, draining lymph nodes, adjacent tissues. TCRdb ran MiXCR on the multiplex PCR reads and lists one entry per CDR3 protein. The sample includes fewer than 140,000 distinct CDR3 sequences, less than 40% seen only once; the top ten take less than 6%. The sequenced sample consisted of axillary lymph node tissue. Every receptor here comes from a female donor with breast cancer. Some clones in this sample may be carry-over from other donors' samples. CDR3s include the opening cysteine and the closing phenylalanine or tryptophan. The order of the fields is clone size, V gene, CDR3 protein. The size field is filled for only some rows; it gives once, few, many or a size class.

size: many
V: TRBV20-1
CDR3: CSAHQTGRTEAFF

size: many
V: TRBV28
CDR3: CASSRQDTSSGNTIYF

size: many
V: TRBV5-8
CDR3: CASSSTLFGAKGYTF

size: many
V: TRBV30
CDR3: CAWSRGDGGSYEQYF

size: many
V: TRBV6-6
CDR3: CASRHRGGRAGLSYNEQFF

size: NA
V: TRBV6-5
CDR3: CASGHSNYGYTF

size: many
V: TRBV6-6
CDR3: CASSPLRDGNQPQHF

size: many
V: TRBV19
CDR3: CASSRGVLETQYF

size: many
V: TRBV20-1
CDR3: CSARDPGTGTHEQFF

size: many
V: TRBV28
CDR3: CASRLGLAGEQYF

size: many
V: TRBV7-8
CDR3: CASSPGGSGSQPQHF

size: many
V: TRBV9
CDR3: CASSPKIGTGRADTQYF

size: many
V: TRBV7-9
CDR3: CASSSTSGGYNEQFF

size: many
V: TRBV5-1
CDR3: CASSFLTNSNTGELFF

size: many
V: TRBV7-2
CDR3: CASSLDRGPYGYTF